This T cell receptor beta chain was identified in a study of blood T cells in healthy people across ages. This clonotype was picked up a small number of times. PCR was performed a second time for roughly 7 to 12 cycles using a sample-barcoded 5' primer and a J-beta primer mix. Each CDR3 protein is one row after TCRdb ran MiXCR on the 5' RACE reads. The data contain over 600,000 distinct CDR3 sequences, under 25% of them singletons. This CDR3 region has 15 residues. Trimming pared 1 base from V and 1 base from J, leaving 8 bases between. The V gene's germline CDR1 is KGHDR and CDR2 SFDVKD. This TCR was sampled from a man between 65 and 85 years old in good health. The chain recombines TRBV24-1 with TRBJ2-3; unclear D gene. The specimen was blood. CDR3 loop: CATSDFRAGTDTQYF. As DNA, the CDR3 is TGTGCCACCAGTGATTTTCGGGCAGGCACAGATACGCAGTATTTT.